This is a list of T cell receptor beta chains from one sample in a study of blood T cell repertoires in COVID-19. Clones were read by immunoSEQ multiplex PCR, and TCRdb kept only the in-frame ones, dropping some. Counted here are 65,000 to 80,000 clones, approximately 88% occurring once; the ten biggest clones make up about 11%. The sample consisted of peripheral blood. These receptors were obtained from a human donor in a cohort sampled during active COVID-19. CDR3s include the opening cysteine and the closing phenylalanine or tryptophan. Fields, in order: J gene, V gene, clone size, D gene, CDR3 DNA, CDR3 protein. A D gene is named only where the DNA matches it firmly. The size field is filled for only some rows; it gives once, few, many or a size class.

TRBJ1-1 TRBV3-1/TRBV3-2 . . TGTGCCAGCGCCGGACCGGGGGGGGAAGCTTTCTTT CASAGPGGEAFF
TRBJ2-5 TRBV9 . TRBD2 TGTGCCAGCAGCGTAGAGGGACTAGCGGGCGGAGAGACCCAGTACTTC CASSVEGLAGGETQYF
TRBJ2-7 TRBV7-2 . TRBD1 TGTGCCAGCAGCTTTACCGGGACAGTCTCCTACGAGCAGTACTTC CASSFTGTVSYEQYF
TRBJ2-5 TRBV2 . . TGTGCCAGCTCCCGGGACACCCAAGAGACCCAGTACTTC CASSRDTQETQYF
TRBJ2-3 TRBV14 . TRBD2 TGTGCCAGCAGCCAAGATCAACCGGGAGCGGGGACAGATACGCAGTATTTT CASSQDQPGAGTDTQYF
TRBJ1-3 TRBV5-4 . . TGTGCCAGCAGCTTTCCAGGGGAAGGAAACACCATATATTTT CASSFPGEGNTIYF
TRBJ2-2 TRBV28 . TRBD2 TGTGCCAGCAGTTTAGCGGGGGGCGGGACCGGGGAGCTGTTTTTT CASSLAGGGTGELFF
TRBJ2-7 TRBV18 . TRBD2 TGTGCCAGCTCACCCTCCGGGGGGGAGACCTACGAGCAGTACTTC CASSPSGGETYEQYF
TRBJ2-1 TRBV5-1 . . TGCGCCAGCAGGGCCCCCGGGGGATCCTACAATGAGCAGTTCTTC CASRAPGGSYNEQFF
TRBJ1-6 TRBV5-4 . TRBD1 TGTGCCAGCAGCACGGACAGGGGGAATTCACCCCTCCACTTT CASSTDRGNSPLHF
TRBJ2-1 TRBV6-6 once TRBD2 TGTGCCAGCAGAGAGGTAGCGGGAGGGCCTGGGGGTGAGCAGTTCTTC CASREVAGGPGGEQFF
TRBJ1-5 TRBV5-6 . . TGTGCCAGCACCTCCGGGGGGAAAAATCAGCCCCAGCATTTT CASTSGGKNQPQHF
TRBJ2-2 TRBV6-1 . . TGTGCCAGCAGTGATCAGGGGAGTACCGGGGAGCTGTTTTTT CASSDQGSTGELFF
TRBJ2-5 TRBV5-1 . TRBD1 TGCGCCAGCAGCTCGGGACAGGGGATCCAAGAGACCCAGTACTTC CASSSGQGIQETQYF
TRBJ1-2 TRBV29-1 . TRBD1 TGCAGCGCACAAACAGGGGGGGGCTATGGCTACACCTTC CSAQTGGGYGYTF
TRBJ1-5 TRBV28 few TRBD1 TGTGCCAGCAGCGGACAGGGAAAGCCCCAGCATTTT CASSGQGKPQHF
TRBJ2-5 TRBV19 . . TGTGCCAGTAGGAAGTTGAACGGGGGTCTCGAAGAGACCCAGTACTTC CASRKLNGGLEETQYF
TRBJ2-1 TRBV19 few . TGTGCCAGTGTTGACTTAAGCTCCTACAATGAGCAGTTCTTC CASVDLSSYNEQFF
TRBJ2-3 TRBV9 . . TGTGCCAGCAGCACCAGAGGGGGAACAGATACGCAGTATTTT CASSTRGGTDTQYF
TRBJ1-3 TRBV29-1 . . TGCAGCGCCGTAGGGGTATGGAACTCTGGAAACACCATATATTTT CSAVGVWNSGNTIYF
TRBJ2-1 TRBV6-6 once TRBD2 TGTGCCAGCAGCCAAGCCCGGGACTATGACAATGAGCAGTTCTTC CASSQARDYDNEQFF